This T cell receptor beta chain was retrieved from a study of CD8+ T cells in alopecia areata. Across the study: Treatment comprised oral tofacitinib, 5 to 10 mg twice daily, in treated patients. The study, taken as a whole, reports: Scalp repertoires also include resident alphabeta T cells from normal skin. Many expanded lesional clones persisted in scalp and blood during tofacitinib treatment. The study found tofacitinib significantly decreased scalp clonality and expanded CD8+ clones among the top 100.

Extraction of RNA preceded its reverse transcription into cDNA, which served as the sequencing template. Method: immunoSEQ multiplex PCR; TCRdb's copy keeps in-frame clones and lacks some. This sample has roughly 230,000 clones, with approximately 40% found just once. As to this clone: The antigen is unknown.

As for treatment: oral pan-JAK inhibitor, 5-10 mg twice daily. The material was CD4+ T cells sorted from blood, obtained at approximately week 36, from a patient treated with tofacitinib. The receptor was derived from a human donor with alopecia areata.

CDR3 bases: TGTGCCAGCAGCTTATTCCAGCGGGAGGCCCGTTCTTACGAGCAGTACTTC. As protein: CASSLFQREARSYEQYF. J is TRBJ2-7 and V is TRBV7-2, with 9 nucleotides matching TRBD2. V trimming: 2 bases; J trimming: 4 bases; junction bases outside the gene matches: 12. The CDR3 extends over 17 amino acids. The germline gives CDR1 SGHTA, CDR2 FQGNSA. Full variable domain (outside the CDR3, taken from reference TRBV7-2 and TRBJ2-7): GAGVSQSPSNKVTEKGKDVELRCDPISGHTALYWYRQSLGQGLEFLIYFQGNSAPDKSGLPSDRFSAERTGGSVSTLTIQRTQQEDSAVYLCASSLFQREARSYEQYFGPGTRLTVT.